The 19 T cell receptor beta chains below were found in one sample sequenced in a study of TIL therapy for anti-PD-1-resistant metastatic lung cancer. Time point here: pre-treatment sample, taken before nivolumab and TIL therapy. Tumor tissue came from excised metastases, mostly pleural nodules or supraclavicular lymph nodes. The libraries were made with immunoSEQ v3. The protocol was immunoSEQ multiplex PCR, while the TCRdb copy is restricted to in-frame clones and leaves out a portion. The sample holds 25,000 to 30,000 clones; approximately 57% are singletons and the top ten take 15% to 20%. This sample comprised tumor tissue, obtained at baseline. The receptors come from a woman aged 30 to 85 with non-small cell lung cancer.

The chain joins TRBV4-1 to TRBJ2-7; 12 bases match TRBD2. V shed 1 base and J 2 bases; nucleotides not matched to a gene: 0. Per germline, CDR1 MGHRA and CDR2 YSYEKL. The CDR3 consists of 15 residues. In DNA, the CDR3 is TGCGCCAGCAGCCAAGGACTAGCGGGAGCCTACGAGCAGTACTTC. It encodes CASSQGLAGAYEQYF.

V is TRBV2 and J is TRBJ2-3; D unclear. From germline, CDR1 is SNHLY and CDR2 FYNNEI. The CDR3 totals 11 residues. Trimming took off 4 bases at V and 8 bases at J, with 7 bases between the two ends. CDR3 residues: CASSVKGTQYF. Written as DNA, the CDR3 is TGTGCCAGCAGTGTTAAGGGTACGCAGTATTTT.

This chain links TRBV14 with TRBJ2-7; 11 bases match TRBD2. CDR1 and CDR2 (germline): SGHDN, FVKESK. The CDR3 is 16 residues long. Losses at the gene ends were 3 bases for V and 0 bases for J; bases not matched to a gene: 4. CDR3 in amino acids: CASSHLTSGSSYEQYF. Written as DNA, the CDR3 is TGTGCCAGCAGCCACCTCACTAGCGGGAGCTCCTACGAGCAGTACTTC.

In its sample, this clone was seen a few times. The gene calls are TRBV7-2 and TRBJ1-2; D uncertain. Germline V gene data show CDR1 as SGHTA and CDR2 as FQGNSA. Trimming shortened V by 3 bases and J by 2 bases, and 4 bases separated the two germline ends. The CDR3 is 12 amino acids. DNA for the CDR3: TGTGCCAGCAGCTTGGACAACTATGGCTACACCTTC. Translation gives CASSLDNYGYTF.

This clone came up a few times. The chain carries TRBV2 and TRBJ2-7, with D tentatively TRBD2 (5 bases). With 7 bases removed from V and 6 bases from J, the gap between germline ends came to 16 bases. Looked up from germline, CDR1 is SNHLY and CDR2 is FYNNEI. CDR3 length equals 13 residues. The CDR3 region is CASTLFDGGEQYF. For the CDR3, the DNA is TGTGCCAGCACCCTCTTCGATGGAGGCGAGCAGTACTTC.

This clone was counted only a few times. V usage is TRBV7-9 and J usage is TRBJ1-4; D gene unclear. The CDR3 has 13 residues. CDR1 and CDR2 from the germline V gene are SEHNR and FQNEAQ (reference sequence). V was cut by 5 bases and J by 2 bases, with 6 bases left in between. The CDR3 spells CASSIGTNEKLFF. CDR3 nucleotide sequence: TGTGCCAGCAGCATAGGGACTAATGAAAAACTGTTTTTT.

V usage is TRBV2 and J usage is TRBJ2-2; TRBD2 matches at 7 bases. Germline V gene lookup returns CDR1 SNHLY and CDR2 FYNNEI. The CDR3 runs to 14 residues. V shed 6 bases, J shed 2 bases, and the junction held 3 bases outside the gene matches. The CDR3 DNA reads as TGTGCCAGCAGCGCTAGCGGAAACACCGGGGAGCTGTTTTTT. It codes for CASSASGNTGELFF.

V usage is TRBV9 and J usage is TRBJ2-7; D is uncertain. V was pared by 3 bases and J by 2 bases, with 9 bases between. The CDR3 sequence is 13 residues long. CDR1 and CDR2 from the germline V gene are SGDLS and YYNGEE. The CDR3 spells CASSDGPTYEQYF. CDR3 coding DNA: TGTGCCAGCAGCGACGGACCGACCTACGAGCAGTACTTC. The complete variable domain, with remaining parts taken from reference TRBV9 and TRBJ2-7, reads DSGVTQTPKHLITATGQRVTLRCSPRSGDLSVYWYQQSLDQGLQFLIQYYNGEERAKGNILERFSAQQFPDLHSELNLSSLELGDSALYFCASSDGPTYEQYFGPGTRLTVT.

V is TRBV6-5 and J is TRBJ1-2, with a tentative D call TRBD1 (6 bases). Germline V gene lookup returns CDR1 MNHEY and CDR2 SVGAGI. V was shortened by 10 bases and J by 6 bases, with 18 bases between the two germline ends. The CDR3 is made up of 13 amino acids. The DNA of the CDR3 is TGTGCCACCAAGCCAGGGGTGCGCGATGGCTACACCTTC. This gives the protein CATKPGVRDGYTF.

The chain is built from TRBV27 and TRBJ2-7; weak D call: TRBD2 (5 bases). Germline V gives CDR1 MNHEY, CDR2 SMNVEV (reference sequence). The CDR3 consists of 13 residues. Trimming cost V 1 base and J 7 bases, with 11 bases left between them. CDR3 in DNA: TGTGCCAGCAGTTTATTTCGGGAAACGGAGCAGTACTTC. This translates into CASSLFRETEQYF.

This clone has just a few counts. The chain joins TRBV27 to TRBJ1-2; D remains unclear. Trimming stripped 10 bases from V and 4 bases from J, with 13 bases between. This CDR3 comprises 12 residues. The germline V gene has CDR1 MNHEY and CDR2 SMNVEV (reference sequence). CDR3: CATPSEIYGYTF. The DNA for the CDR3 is TGTGCCACACCTTCAGAAATCTATGGCTACACCTTC.

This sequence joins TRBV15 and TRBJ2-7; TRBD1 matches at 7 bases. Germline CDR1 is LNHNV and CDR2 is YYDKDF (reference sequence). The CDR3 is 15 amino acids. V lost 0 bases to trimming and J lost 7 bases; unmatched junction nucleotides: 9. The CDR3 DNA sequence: TGTGCCACCAGCAGAGATGGGAGAACAGGGGATGAGCAGTACTTC. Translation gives CATSRDGRTGDEQYF.

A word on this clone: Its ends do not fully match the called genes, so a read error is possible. The CDR3 loop reads CASTPGLLHQETQYF. The CDR3 DNA is TGTGCCAGCACTCCGGGACTCCTCCACCAGGAGACCCAGTACTTC. V gene TRBV6-5 combines with J gene TRBJ2-5; possibly TRBD2 for D (6 bases). CDR3 length equals 15 residues. Germline CDR1 and CDR2: MNHEY and SVGAGI.

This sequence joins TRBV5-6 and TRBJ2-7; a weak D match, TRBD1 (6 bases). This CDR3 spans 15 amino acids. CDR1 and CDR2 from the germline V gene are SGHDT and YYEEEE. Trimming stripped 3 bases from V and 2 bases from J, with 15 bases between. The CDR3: CASSSTGTFTYEQYF. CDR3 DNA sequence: TGTGCCAGCAGCTCCACCGGGACATTTACCTACGAGCAGTACTTC.

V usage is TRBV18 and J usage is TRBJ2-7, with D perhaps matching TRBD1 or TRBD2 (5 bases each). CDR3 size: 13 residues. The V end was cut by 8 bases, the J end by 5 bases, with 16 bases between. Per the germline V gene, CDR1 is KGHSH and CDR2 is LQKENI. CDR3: CASTRGEPHEQYF. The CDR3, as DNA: TGTGCCAGCACACGAGGGGAGCCCCACGAGCAGTACTTC.

CDR3 nucleotide sequence: TGTGCCAGCAGCTTAAACGCGGTCGGGGAGCTGTTTTTT. Encoded protein: CASSLNAVGELFF. The genes are TRBV7-9 and TRBJ2-2; D unclear. The CDR3 is 13 residues long. With 2 bases removed from V and 7 bases from J, the gap between germline ends came to 8 bases. Germline V lookup: CDR1 SEHNR, CDR2 FQNEAQ (reference sequence).

This chain's CDR3 is CASSFEGGYQPQHF. The CDR3, as DNA: TGTGCCAGCAGTTTCGAGGGAGGTTATCAGCCCCAGCATTTT. This chain links TRBV6-1 with TRBJ1-5; no reliable D call. The germline V gene has CDR1 MNHNS and CDR2 SASEGT. The ends were cut back, 5 bases at V and 5 bases at J, with 13 bases in the middle. This CDR3 is built from 14 residues.

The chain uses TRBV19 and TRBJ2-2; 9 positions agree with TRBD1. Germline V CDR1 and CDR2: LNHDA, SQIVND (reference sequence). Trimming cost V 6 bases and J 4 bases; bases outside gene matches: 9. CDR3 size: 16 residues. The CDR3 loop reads CASRPPGQGGTGELFF. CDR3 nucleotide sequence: TGTGCCAGTAGGCCCCCGGGACAGGGAGGCACCGGGGAGCTGTTTTTT.

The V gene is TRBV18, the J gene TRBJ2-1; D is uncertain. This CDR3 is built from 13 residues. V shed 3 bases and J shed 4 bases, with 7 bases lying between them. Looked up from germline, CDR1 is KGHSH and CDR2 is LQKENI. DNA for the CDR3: TGTGCCAGCTCACCGATAAAATACAATGAGCAGTTCTTC. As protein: CASSPIKYNEQFF.